This TCR beta chain came from a study of technical replicates of blood from a few donors. Produced via immunoSEQ multiplex PCR; TCRdb's table is partial and in-frame only. The sample carries about 60,000 clones, approximately 86% recorded once. This clone was observed once. The trim removed 11 bases at V and 3 bases at J, leaving 12 bases unmatched. Germline values: CDR1 ENHRY, CDR2 SYGVKD. The CDR3 has 15 amino acids. This chain connects TRBV10-3 to TRBJ2-3, with TRBD1 matching 9 bases. The sequence was obtained from a human donor in good health. Some clones in this sample may be carry-over from other donors' samples. The sequencing sample was made of PBMCs. Written as DNA, the CDR3 is TGTGCCGTAACCGGGACAGGGCAATCAACAGATACGCAGTATTTT. Its translation: CAVTGTGQSTDTQYF.